Here is one T cell receptor beta chain with its context. Its antigen is unidentified. This specimen comes from a study of cytomegalovirus exposure and HLA in healthy donors. Study-wide results and caveats: A later analysis showed TCR association rates differing by HLA locus, peaking at DRB1 and lowest at HLA-C. Per a prior analysis, the majority of TCR beta V segments were productive roughly 87% or roughly 30% of the time. Highly shared sequence variants in one cluster were likely a sequencing artifact.

Germline CDR1 and CDR2: LNHDA and SQIVND (reference sequence). J gave up 2 bases and V 1 base, and 3 bases lay outside the gene matches. CDR3 length: 15 residues. PCR employed 60 Vbeta and 13 Jbeta primers. Only in-frame clones appear in the TCRdb table, and some are missing; sequencing was by immunoSEQ multiplex PCR. The data contain around 140,000 clones, nearly 80% of them seen just once; the ten biggest clones take up about 1%. The sequence derives from a male donor in good health and CMV-seronegative. Material: PBMCs. The J gene is TRBJ1-1, the V gene TRBV19; the match to TRBD1 covers 8 bases. The CDR3 reads CASSIATGANTEAFF. In DNA, the CDR3 is TGTGCCAGTAGTATAGCGACAGGGGCCAACACTGAAGCTTTCTTT.